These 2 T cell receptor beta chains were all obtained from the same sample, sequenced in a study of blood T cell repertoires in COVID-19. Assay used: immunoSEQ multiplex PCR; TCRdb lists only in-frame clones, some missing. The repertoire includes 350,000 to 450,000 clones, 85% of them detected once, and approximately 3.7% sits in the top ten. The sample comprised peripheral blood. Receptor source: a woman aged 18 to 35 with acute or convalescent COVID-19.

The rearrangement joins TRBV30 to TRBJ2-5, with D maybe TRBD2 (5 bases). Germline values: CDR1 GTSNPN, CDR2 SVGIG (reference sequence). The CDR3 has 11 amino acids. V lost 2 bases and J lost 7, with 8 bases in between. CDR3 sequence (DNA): TGTGCCTGGAGTCGCCGGGGGACCCAGTACTTC. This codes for CAWSRRGTQYF.

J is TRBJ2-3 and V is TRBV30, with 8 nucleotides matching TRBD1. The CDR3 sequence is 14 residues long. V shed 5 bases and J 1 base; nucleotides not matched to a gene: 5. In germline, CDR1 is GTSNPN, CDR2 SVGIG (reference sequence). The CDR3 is CAWGRTGRTDTQYF. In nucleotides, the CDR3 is TGTGCCTGGGGCAGGACAGGGCGCACAGATACGCAGTATTTT. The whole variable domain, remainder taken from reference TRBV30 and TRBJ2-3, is SQTIHQWPATLVQPVGSPLSLECTVEGTSNPNLYWYRQAAGRGLQLLFYSVGIGQISSEVPQNLSASRPQDRQFILSSKKLLLSDSGFYLCAWGRTGRTDTQYFGPGTRLTVL.